This T cell receptor (beta chain) was profiled in a study of blood T cell repertoires in COVID-19. Background on the study: COVID-19 samples from acute and convalescent phases originated in the United States, Italy and Spain. In each case, the material was cDNA or gDNA derived from T cells, B-cell-depleted T cells, or PBMCs.

The authors' processing: Counts of nucleated cells, estimated from reference gene primer amplification, were obtained. This table comes from immunoSEQ multiplex PCR, and its TCRdb copy is limited to in-frame clones, with some not included. V and J calls and clone size are those listed in that table; D and trimming were worked out from the DNA. The sample consists of some 52,000 clones, around 84% of them appearing once. The length of the CDR3 is 15 residues. J gave up 8 bases and V 4 bases, and 9 bases lay outside the gene matches. Germline CDR1 and CDR2: SNHLY and FYNNEI. The material sequenced was peripheral blood. The chain combines TRBV2 with TRBJ2-2; the match to TRBD1 covers 8 bases. The TCR sequence derives from a man in his fifties with acute or convalescent COVID-19. CDR3 sequence reads: CASSGDRSVGGELFF. DNA of the CDR3: TGTGCCAGCAGTGGGGACAGGTCCGTGGGAGGGGAGCTGTTTTTT.